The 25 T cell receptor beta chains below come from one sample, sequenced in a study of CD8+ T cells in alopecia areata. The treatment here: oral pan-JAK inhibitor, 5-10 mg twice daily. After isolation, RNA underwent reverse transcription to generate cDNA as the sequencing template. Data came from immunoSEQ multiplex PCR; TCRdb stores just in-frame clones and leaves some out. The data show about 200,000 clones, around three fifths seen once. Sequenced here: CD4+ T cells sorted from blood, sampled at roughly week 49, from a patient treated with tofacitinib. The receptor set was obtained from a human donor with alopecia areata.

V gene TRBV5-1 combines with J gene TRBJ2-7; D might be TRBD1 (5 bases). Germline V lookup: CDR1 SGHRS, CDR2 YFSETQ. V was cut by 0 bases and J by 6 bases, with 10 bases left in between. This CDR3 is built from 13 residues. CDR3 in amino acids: CASSLGQGREQYF. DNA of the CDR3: TGCGCCAGCAGCTTGGGGCAGGGTCGCGAGCAGTACTTC.

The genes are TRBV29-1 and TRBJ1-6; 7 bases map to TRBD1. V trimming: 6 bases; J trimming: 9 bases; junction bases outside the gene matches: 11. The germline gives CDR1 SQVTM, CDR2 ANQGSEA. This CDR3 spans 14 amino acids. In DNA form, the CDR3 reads TGCAGCGTCAGGACAGGTCCCTCGGGTTCACCCCTCCACTTT. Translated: CSVRTGPSGSPLHF. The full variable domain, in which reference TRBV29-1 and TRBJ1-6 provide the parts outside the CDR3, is SAVISQKPSRDICQRGTSLTIQCQVDSQVTMMFWYRQQPGQSLTLIATANQGSEATYESGFVIDKFPISRPNLTFSTLTVSNMSPEDSSIYLCSVRTGPSGSPLHFGNGTRLTVT.

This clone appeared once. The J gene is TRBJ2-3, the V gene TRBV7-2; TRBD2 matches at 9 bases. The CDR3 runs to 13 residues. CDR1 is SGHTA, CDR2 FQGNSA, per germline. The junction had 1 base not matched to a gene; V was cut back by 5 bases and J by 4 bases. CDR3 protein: CASSPSGADTQYF. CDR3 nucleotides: TGTGCCAGCAGCCCTAGCGGGGCAGATACGCAGTATTTT.

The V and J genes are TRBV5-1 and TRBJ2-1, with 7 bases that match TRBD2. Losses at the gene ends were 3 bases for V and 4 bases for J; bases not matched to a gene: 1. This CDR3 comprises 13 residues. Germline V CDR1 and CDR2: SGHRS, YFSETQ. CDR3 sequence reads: CASSSSGYNEQFF. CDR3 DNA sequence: TGCGCCAGCAGCTCTAGCGGATACAATGAGCAGTTCTTC. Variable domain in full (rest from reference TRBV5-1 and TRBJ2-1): KAGVTQTPRYLIKTRGQQVTLSCSPISGHRSVSWYQQTPGQGLQFLFEYFSETQRNKGNFPGRFSGRQFSNSRSEMNVSTLELGDSALYLCASSSSGYNEQFFGPGTRLTVL.

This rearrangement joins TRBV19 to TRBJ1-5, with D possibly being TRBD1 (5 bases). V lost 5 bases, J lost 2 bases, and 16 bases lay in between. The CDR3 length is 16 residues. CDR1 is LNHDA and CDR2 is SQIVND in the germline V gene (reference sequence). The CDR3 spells CASSHPPGRGNQPQHF. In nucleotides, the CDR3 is TGTGCCAGTAGTCACCCCCCAGGGAGGGGCAATCAGCCCCAGCATTTT.

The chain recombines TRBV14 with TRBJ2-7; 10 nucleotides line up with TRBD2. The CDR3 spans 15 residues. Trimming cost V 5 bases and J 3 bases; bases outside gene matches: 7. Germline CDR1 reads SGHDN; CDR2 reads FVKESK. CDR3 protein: CASSISGGPNYEQYF. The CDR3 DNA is TGTGCCAGCAGCATTAGCGGGGGGCCGAACTACGAGCAGTACTTC.

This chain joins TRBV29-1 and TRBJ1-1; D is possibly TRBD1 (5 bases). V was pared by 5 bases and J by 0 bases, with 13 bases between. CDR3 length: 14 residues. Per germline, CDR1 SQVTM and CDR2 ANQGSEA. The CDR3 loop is CSVSWGTMNTEAFF. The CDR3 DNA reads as TGCAGCGTTTCTTGGGGCACCATGAACACTGAAGCTTTCTTT.

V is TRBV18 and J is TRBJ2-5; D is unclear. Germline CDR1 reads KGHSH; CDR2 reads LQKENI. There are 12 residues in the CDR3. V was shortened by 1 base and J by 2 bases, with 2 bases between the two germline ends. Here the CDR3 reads CASSPQQETQYF. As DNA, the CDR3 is TGTGCCAGCTCACCACAACAAGAGACCCAGTACTTC.

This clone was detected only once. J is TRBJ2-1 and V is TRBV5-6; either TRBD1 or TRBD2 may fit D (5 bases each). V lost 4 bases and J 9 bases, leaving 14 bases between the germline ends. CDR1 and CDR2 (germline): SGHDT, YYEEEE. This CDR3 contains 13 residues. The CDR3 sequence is CASSPRGRVEQFF. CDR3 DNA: TGTGCCAGCAGCCCTCGGGGACGGGTTGAGCAGTTCTTC.

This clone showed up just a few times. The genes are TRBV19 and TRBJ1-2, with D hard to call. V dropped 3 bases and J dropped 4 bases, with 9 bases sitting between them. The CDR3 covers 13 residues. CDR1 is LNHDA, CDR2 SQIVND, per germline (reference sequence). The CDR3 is CASSIGGSYGYTF. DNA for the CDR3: TGTGCCAGTAGTATCGGAGGCTCCTATGGCTACACCTTC.

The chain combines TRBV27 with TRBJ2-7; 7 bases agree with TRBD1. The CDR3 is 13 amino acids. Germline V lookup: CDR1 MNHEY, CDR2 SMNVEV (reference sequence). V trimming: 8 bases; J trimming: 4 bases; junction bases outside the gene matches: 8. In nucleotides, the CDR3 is TGTGCCAGCCGTACAGGGGACGGTTACGAGCAGTACTTC. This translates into CASRTGDGYEQYF.

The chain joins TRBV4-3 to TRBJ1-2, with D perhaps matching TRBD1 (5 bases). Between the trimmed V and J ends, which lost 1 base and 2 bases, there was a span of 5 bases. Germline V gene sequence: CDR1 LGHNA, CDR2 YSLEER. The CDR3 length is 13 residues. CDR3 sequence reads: CASSQAGNYGYTF. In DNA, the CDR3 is TGCGCCAGCAGCCAAGCAGGGAACTATGGCTACACCTTC.

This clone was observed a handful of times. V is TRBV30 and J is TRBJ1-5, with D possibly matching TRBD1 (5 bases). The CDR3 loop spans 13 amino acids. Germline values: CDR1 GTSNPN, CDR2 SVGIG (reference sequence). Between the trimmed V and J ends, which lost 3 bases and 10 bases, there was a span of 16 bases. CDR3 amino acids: CAWSPNLGEPQHF. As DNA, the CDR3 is TGTGCCTGGAGCCCTAATTTAGGGGAACCCCAGCATTTT.

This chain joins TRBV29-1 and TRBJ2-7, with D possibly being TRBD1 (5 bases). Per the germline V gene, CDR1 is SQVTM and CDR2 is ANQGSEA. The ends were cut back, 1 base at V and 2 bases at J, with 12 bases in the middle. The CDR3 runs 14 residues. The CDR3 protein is CSVEGTQGAYEQYF. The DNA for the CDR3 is TGCAGCGTTGAAGGGACCCAAGGGGCCTACGAGCAGTACTTC.

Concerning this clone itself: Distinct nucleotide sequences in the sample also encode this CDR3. The CDR3 reads CSVAPTDTQYF. The CDR3 coding sequence is TGCAGCGTTGCCCCCACAGATACGCAGTATTTT. The rearrangement joins TRBV29-1 to TRBJ2-3, with D unclear. The CDR3 consists of 11 residues. Per germline, CDR1 SQVTM and CDR2 ANQGSEA. V was clipped by 4 bases and J by 2 bases, with 4 bases between them.

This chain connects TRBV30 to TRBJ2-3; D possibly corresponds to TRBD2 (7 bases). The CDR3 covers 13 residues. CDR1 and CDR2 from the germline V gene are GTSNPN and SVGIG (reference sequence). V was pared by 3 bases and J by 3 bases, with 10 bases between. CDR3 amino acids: CAWRQGGTDTQYF. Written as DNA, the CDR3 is TGTGCCTGGAGACAGGGAGGGACAGATACGCAGTATTTT.

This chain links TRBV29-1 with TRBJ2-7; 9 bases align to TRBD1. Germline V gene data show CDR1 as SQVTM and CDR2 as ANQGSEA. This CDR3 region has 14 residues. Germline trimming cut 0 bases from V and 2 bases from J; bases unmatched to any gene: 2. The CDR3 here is CSVEDRDRAYEQYF. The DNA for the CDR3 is TGCAGCGTTGAAGATAGGGACAGGGCCTACGAGCAGTACTTC.

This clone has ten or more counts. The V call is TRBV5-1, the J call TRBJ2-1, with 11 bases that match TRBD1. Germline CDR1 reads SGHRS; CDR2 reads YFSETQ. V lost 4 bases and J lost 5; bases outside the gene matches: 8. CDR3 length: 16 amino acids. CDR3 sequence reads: CASSPWTGGFDNEQFF. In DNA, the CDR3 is TGCGCCAGCAGCCCCTGGACAGGGGGCTTCGACAATGAGCAGTTCTTC.

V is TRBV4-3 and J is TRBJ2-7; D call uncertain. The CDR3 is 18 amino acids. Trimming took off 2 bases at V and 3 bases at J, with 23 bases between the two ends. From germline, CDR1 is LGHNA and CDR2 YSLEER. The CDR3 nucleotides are TGCGCCAGCAGCCAAACGCAAGTCGGGCCCACCGCCCTCTACGAGCAGTACTTC. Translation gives CASSQTQVGPTALYEQYF.

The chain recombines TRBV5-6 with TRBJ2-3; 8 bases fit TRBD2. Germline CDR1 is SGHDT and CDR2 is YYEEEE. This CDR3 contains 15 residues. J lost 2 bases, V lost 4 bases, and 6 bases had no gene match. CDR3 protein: CASSPGLANTDTQYF. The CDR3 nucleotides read TGTGCCAGCAGCCCTGGACTAGCTAACACAGATACGCAGTATTTT.

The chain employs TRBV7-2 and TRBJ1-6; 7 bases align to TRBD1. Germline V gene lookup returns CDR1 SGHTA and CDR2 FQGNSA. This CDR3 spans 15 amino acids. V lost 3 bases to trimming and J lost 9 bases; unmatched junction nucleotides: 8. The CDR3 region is CASSLGDRVSSPLHF. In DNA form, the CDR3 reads TGTGCCAGCAGCTTGGGTGACAGGGTTAGTTCACCCCTCCACTTT.

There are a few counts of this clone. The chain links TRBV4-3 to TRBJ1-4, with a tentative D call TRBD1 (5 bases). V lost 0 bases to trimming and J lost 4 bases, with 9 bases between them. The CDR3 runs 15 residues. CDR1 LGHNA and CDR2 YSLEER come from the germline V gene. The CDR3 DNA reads TGCGCCAGCAGCCAAGACAGGGCCTATAATGAAAAACTGTTTTTT. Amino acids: CASSQDRAYNEKLFF.

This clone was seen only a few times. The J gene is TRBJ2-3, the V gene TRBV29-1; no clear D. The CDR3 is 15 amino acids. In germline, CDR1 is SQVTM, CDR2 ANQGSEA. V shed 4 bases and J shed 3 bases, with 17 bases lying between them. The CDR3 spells CSVGSFLGPTDTQYF. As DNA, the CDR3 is TGCAGCGTTGGATCCTTCCTGGGTCCAACAGATACGCAGTATTTT.

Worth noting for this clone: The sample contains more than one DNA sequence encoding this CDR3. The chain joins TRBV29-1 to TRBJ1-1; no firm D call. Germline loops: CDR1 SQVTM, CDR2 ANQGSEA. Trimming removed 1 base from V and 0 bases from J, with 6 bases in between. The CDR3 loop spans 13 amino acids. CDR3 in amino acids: CSVEGRLNTEAFF. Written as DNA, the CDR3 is TGCAGCGTTGAAGGTCGACTGAACACTGAAGCTTTCTTT.

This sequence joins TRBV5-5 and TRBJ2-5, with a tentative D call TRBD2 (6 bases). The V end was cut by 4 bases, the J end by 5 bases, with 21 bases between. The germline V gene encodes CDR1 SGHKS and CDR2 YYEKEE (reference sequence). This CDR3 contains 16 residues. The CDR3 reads CASSLEPGRNGETQYF. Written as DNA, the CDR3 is TGTGCCAGCAGCCTCGAGCCAGGGAGGAATGGGGAGACCCAGTACTTC. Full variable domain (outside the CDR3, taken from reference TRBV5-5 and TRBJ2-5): DAGVTQSPTHLIKTRGQQVTLRCSPISGHKSVSWYQQVLGQGPQFIFQYYEKEERGRGNFPDRFSARQFPNYSSELNVNALLLGDSALYLCASSLEPGRNGETQYFGPGTRLLVL.